This TCR beta chain originates from a study of T cell responses to AZD1222 COVID-19 vaccine. A remark on this clone: Its antigen is undetermined.

Generated by immunoSEQ multiplex PCR, the TCRdb table keeps only in-frame clones and is missing some. Altogether roughly 120,000 clones are present, more than 80% being singletons, with the ten largest covering approximately 4.2%. Germline assignment: CDR1 SGHRS and CDR2 YFSETQ. The CDR3 is made up of 20 amino acids. V lost 5 bases and J lost 2, with 30 bases in between. The study, taken as a whole, reports: Spike-specific TCR breadth and depth were elevated following two AZD1222 doses. Variant regions that are unmutated are reportedly the target of nearly half of spike-specific TCRs.

The sequence derives from an adult in good health. The chain joins TRBV5-1 to TRBJ2-3; a weak D match, TRBD2 (6 bases). The sequenced sample was peripheral blood, obtained on day 0 of AZD1222 vaccination. CDR3 in amino acids: CASRPNSLRFSGRNTDTQYF. The CDR3 bases are TGCGCCAGCAGACCGAATTCGCTTCGCTTTAGCGGACGGAACACAGATACGCAGTATTTT.